This TCR beta chain was captured by sequencing in a study of blood T cell repertoires in COVID-19. Across the whole study: PBMCs, B-cell-depleted T cells, or T cells provided the cDNA or gDNA that made up the material.

Authors' processing steps: How many nucleated cells were present was estimated from reference gene primer amplification. Generated by immunoSEQ multiplex PCR, the TCRdb table keeps only in-frame clones and is missing some. V and J calls plus clone size are reproduced from that table; the DNA served to infer D and trimming. This sample has approximately 300,000 clones, with approximately 92% found just once. This receptor was obtained from a woman aged 30 to 39 who had recovered from COVID-19. The specimen sequenced was PBMCs or T cells enriched from blood (not recorded which).

CDR3 in amino acids: CASSRTGPLNTEAFF. CDR3 nucleotides: TGTGCCAGCAGCAGGACAGGTCCATTGAACACTGAAGCTTTCTTT. The V gene is TRBV7-8, the J gene TRBJ1-1, with TRBD1 matching over 7 bases. The CDR3 runs to 15 residues. Trimming cost V 5 bases and J 0 bases; bases outside gene matches: 6. Germline-derived CDR1 and CDR2 are SGHVS and FQNEAQ.